Described below is a single T cell receptor (beta chain) sequence and its context. This specimen comes from a study of T cells in narcolepsy. Clones were sequenced by immunoSEQ multiplex PCR, and TCRdb holds only the in-frame ones, with some missing. The data contain about 27,000 clones, around 82% of them seen just once; the ten biggest clones take up nearly 3.5%. CDR3 length: 15 residues. Per germline, CDR1 KGHSH and CDR2 LQKENI. Trimming took 2 bases from V and 5 from J; bases not matched to a gene: 6. The rearrangement links TRBV18 to TRBJ2-1; 7 positions agree with TRBD1. The sequenced sample was CD45RA- memory CD4+ T cells from PBMCs. The clonotype was recovered from a human donor with narcolepsy. CDR3 DNA sequence: TGTGCCAGCTCACCATTAAACACAGGGGACAATGAGCAGTTCTTC. Translated, it gives CASSPLNTGDNEQFF.